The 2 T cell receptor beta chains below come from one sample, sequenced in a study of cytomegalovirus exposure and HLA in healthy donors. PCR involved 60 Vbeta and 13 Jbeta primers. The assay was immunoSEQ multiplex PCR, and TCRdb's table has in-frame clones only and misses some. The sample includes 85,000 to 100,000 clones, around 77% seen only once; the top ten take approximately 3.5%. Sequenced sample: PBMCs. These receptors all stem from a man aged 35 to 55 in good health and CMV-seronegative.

In nucleotides, the CDR3 is TGTGCCAGCAGCTCCTTCGGGACAGGCACAGATACGCAGTATTTT. Its translation: CASSSFGTGTDTQYF. This chain connects TRBV7-9 to TRBJ2-3; 7 bases line up with TRBD1. In germline, CDR1 is SEHNR, CDR2 FQNEAQ (reference sequence). The CDR3 is 15 residues long. J lost 1 base, V lost 4 bases, and 5 bases had no gene match.

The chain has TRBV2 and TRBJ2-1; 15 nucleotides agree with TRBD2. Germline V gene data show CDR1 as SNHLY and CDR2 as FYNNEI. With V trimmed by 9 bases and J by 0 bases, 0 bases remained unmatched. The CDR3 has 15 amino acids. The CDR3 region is CARGLAGGSYNEQFF. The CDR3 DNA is TGTGCCAGGGGACTAGCGGGGGGCTCCTACAATGAGCAGTTCTTC.